This passage covers 7 T cell receptor beta chains from one sample sequenced in a study of PD-1 blockade in classical Hodgkin lymphoma. Time point indicated: cycle 4 day 1 (C4D1), after less than seven weeks of nivolumab. After autologous stem cell transplantation all patients relapsed, and prior brentuximab vedotin exposure differed between cohorts. Clones were read by immunoSEQ multiplex PCR, and TCRdb kept only the in-frame ones, dropping some. The sample holds 15,000 to 20,000 clones; around four fifths are singletons and the top ten take about 13%. The sequencing used peripheral blood mononuclear cells (PBMCs), collected before the fourth cycle of nivolumab. The receptors were gathered from a human donor with classical Hodgkin lymphoma.

This chain uses TRBV5-1 with TRBJ2-5; 10 nucleotides match TRBD2. The germline gives CDR1 SGHRS, CDR2 YFSETQ. CDR3 length equals 15 residues. With 2 bases clipped from V and 7 bases from J, the junction kept 8 bases outside the gene matches. Here the CDR3 DNA reads TGCGCCAGCAGCTTAACTAGCGGGGCATTTGGGACCCAGTACTTC. Translation: CASSLTSGAFGTQYF. Complete variable domain (other parts from reference TRBV5-1 and TRBJ2-5): KAGVTQTPRYLIKTRGQQVTLSCSPISGHRSVSWYQQTPGQGLQFLFEYFSETQRNKGNFPGRFSGRQFSNSRSEMNVSTLELGDSALYLCASSLTSGAFGTQYFGPGTRLLVL.

This chain joins TRBV6-1 and TRBJ1-1; TRBD1 aligns across 7 bases. V trimming: 6 bases; J trimming: 4 bases; junction bases outside the gene matches: 5. In germline, CDR1 is MNHNS, CDR2 SASEGT. The CDR3 spans 13 residues. CDR3 sequence reads: CASRETGRTEAFF. The DNA of the CDR3 is TGTGCCAGCAGAGAGACAGGGCGCACTGAAGCTTTCTTT.

The chain has TRBV6-6 and TRBJ2-1; D may be TRBD2 (6 bases). The V end lost 2 bases, the J end lost 4 bases, and 15 bases lay between the germline ends. The length of the CDR3 is 16 residues. Germline V gene data show CDR1 as MNHNY and CDR2 as SVGAGI (reference sequence). This chain's CDR3 is CASSYQGGGLYNEQFF. The CDR3 DNA reads as TGTGCCAGCAGTTACCAGGGAGGTGGCTTATACAATGAGCAGTTCTTC.

V is TRBV5-1 and J is TRBJ2-3; possibly TRBD2 for D (5 bases). With 0 bases removed from V and 1 base from J, the gap between germline ends came to 12 bases. CDR1 is SGHRS, CDR2 YFSETQ, per germline. The CDR3 runs 16 residues. DNA for the CDR3: TGCGCCAGCAGCTTGGCCGGGTTGGAGGGCACAGATACGCAGTATTTT. It yields the protein CASSLAGLEGTDTQYF.

This clone was seen just once. The rearrangement links TRBV27 to TRBJ1-3, with D perhaps matching TRBD1 (5 bases). V was trimmed by 3 bases and J by 2 bases, leaving 8 bases between them. This CDR3 contains 14 residues. Germline V gene lookup returns CDR1 MNHEY and CDR2 SMNVEV (reference sequence). DNA for the CDR3: TGTGCCAGCAGTTTGTCCAGGGCTGGAAACACCATATATTTT. Translated: CASSLSRAGNTIYF.

For the CDR3, the DNA is TGTGCCAGCAGCTTAGATGCAGGGTCCGTGGAGCTGTTTTTT. Amino acid sequence: CASSLDAGSVELFF. The rearrangement uses TRBV11-3 and TRBJ2-2; maybe TRBD1 (5 bases). The CDR3 is made up of 14 amino acids. Trimming shortened V by 0 bases and J by 10 bases, and 12 bases separated the two germline ends. CDR1 is SGHNT and CDR2 is YENEEA in the germline V gene. The full variable domain, completed using reference TRBV11-3 and TRBJ2-2, is EAGVVQSPRYKIIEKKQPVAFWCNPISGHNTLYWYLQNLGQGPELLIRYENEEAVDDSQLPKDRFSAERLKGVDSTLKIQPAELGDSAVYLCASSLDAGSVELFFGEGSRLTVL.

The J gene is TRBJ2-7, the V gene TRBV4-2, with TRBD2 matching over 13 bases. Germline values: CDR1 LGHNA, CDR2 YNFKEQ. The CDR3 covers 15 residues. V trimming: 2 bases; J trimming: 7 bases; junction bases outside the gene matches: 5. CDR3 nucleotide sequence: TGTGCCAGCAGCCAACGGACTAGCGGGGGAGGAGAGCAGTACTTC. Its protein product is CASSQRTSGGGEQYF.